Listed below are T cell receptor beta chains from one sample, sequenced in a study of blood T cell repertoires in COVID-19. Here immunoSEQ multiplex PCR was the method, and the copy in TCRdb shows in-frame clones only, minus some. The table has 240,000 or so clones, approximately 83% seen once; the top ten hold around 3.3%. The specimen was PBMCs or T cells enriched from blood (not recorded which). These receptors were obtained from a woman aged 40 to 50 with acute COVID-19. Both conserved end residues are part of each CDR3. Each record gives: J gene, clone size, D gene, V gene, CDR3 DNA, CDR3 protein. A D gene is named only where the DNA matches it firmly. Only some rows state a clone size, as once, few, many or a class for expanded clones.

J: TRBJ2-2
size: once
D: .
V: TRBV11-3
DNA: TGTGCCAGCAGCCGGTCAGGGGTGAGCACCGGGGAGCTGTTTTTT
CDR3: CASSRSGVSTGELFF

J: TRBJ1-2
size: .
D: TRBD1
V: TRBV5-1
DNA: TGCGCCAGCAGCTTAGACTCCGGGACAGCCTATGGCTACACCTTC
CDR3: CASSLDSGTAYGYTF

J: TRBJ2-1
size: .
D: TRBD2
V: TRBV30
DNA: TGTGCCTGGAGTGTGGGACTAGCATCGTCCGATGAGCAGTTCTTC
CDR3: CAWSVGLASSDEQFF

J: TRBJ2-2
size: .
D: .
V: TRBV24-1
DNA: TGTGCCACCGGAGGGGACGCGAACACCGGGGAGCTGTTTTTT
CDR3: CATGGDANTGELFF

J: TRBJ2-2
size: .
D: TRBD2
V: TRBV15
DNA: TGTGCCACCAGCAAAGAGGGACTAACCGGGGAGCTGTTTTTT
CDR3: CATSKEGLTGELFF

J: TRBJ2-1
size: .
D: TRBD1
V: TRBV29-1
DNA: TGCAGCGTTGTACAGGGGGGAAACTACAATGAGCAGTTCTTC
CDR3: CSVVQGGNYNEQFF

J: TRBJ1-2
size: .
D: TRBD1
V: TRBV29-1
DNA: TGCAGCGTTGAATTTAGGGGGCCCAACTATGGCTACACCTTC
CDR3: CSVEFRGPNYGYTF

J: TRBJ2-1
size: .
D: TRBD2
V: TRBV11-2
DNA: TGTGCCAGCAGCTTCAGGCTAGCGGACAATGAGCAGTTCTTC
CDR3: CASSFRLADNEQFF

J: TRBJ2-1
size: .
D: TRBD2
V: TRBV18
DNA: TGTGCCAGCTCTCCGAGCGGGAGGGGAAATGAGCAGTTCTTC
CDR3: CASSPSGRGNEQFF

J: TRBJ1-4
size: .
D: .
V: TRBV7-2
DNA: TGTGCCAGCAGCTTGGGGGGGGTTGAAAAACTGTTTTTT
CDR3: CASSLGGVEKLFF

J: TRBJ2-1
size: once
D: TRBD2
V: TRBV11-2
DNA: TGTGCCAGCAGCTCCGGACTAGCCTCCTACAATGAGCAGTTCTTC
CDR3: CASSSGLASYNEQFF

J: TRBJ2-2
size: .
D: TRBD2
V: TRBV10-2
DNA: TGCGCCAGCAGTGACTCACGCTGGGCGGGAGGGCCAGGGGACACCGGGGAGCTGTTTTTT
CDR3: CASSDSRWAGGPGDTGELFF

J: TRBJ1-5
size: .
D: .
V: TRBV19
DNA: TGTGCCAGTAGTGAACTCGATCAGCCCCAGCATTTT
CDR3: CASSELDQPQHF

J: TRBJ2-1
size: .
D: TRBD1
V: TRBV2
DNA: TGTGCCAGCAGTGACCGACAGGGCCAGATGAACAATGAGCAGTTCTTC
CDR3: CASSDRQGQMNNEQFF

J: TRBJ2-5
size: few
D: TRBD1
V: TRBV19
DNA: TGTGCCAGTAGTATCCCCGACAGGGGGGGAGAGACCCAGTACTTC
CDR3: CASSIPDRGGETQYF